The T cell receptor (beta chain) described here comes from a study of cytomegalovirus exposure and HLA in healthy donors. Study-wide findings and caveats: For most TCR sequences rarity was the rule, although some public TCRs occurred in many donors. The authors listed approximately 150 TCR beta chains as cytomegalovirus-associated. Earlier analysis yielded a pattern in which most TCR beta V segments were productive about 87% or about 30% of the time.

A word on this clone: No antigen is known for it.

V shed 4 bases and J shed 0 bases, with 13 bases lying between them. Germline CDR1 is SGDLS and CDR2 is YYNGEE. The CDR3 totals 16 residues. The PCR made use of 60 Vbeta and 13 Jbeta primers. Clones were sequenced by immunoSEQ multiplex PCR, and TCRdb holds only the in-frame ones, with some missing. The data hold about 70,000 clones, with around two thirds observed a single time. The chain combines TRBV9 with TRBJ1-4, with D tentatively TRBD1 (5 bases). Sequenced sample: PBMCs. The origin of this receptor is a human donor in good health. CDR3 amino acids: CASSPSRGTTNEKLFF. The CDR3 DNA follows: TGTGCCAGCAGCCCATCCCGGGGGACAACTAATGAAAAACTGTTTTTT.